This T cell receptor beta chain was sequenced during a study of T cells after yellow fever vaccination. General study findings and limits: Repertoires obtained by FACS sorting could include abundant clonotypes that entered as contaminants from the bulk population. Most primary-vaccination clones recurred post-booster (under 98% CD4, more than 85% CD8).

This clonotype was detected only a few times. Its antigen is unidentified. UMIs and a universal primer site were added when TCR cDNA was made by 5'RACE template switching. TCRdb independently ran MiXCR on the 5' RACE reads; one entry per CDR3 protein. The sample includes 510,000 or so distinct CDR3 sequences, about 19% of them seen just once. This CDR3 comprises 15 residues. The ends were cut back, 0 bases at V and 0 bases at J, with 9 bases in the middle. The germline gives CDR1 SGHAT, CDR2 FQNNGV. The TCR comes from a man aged 30 to 39 who received the YFV17D yellow fever vaccine. The sequencing used PBMCs, collected 15 days after the yellow fever booster vaccination. The rearrangement links TRBV11-2 to TRBJ2-7; D is unclear. CDR3 in DNA: TGTGCCAGCAGCTTAGAGCGGACCCTCTCCTACGAGCAGTACTTC. Protein sequence: CASSLERTLSYEQYF.